Sequencing of this T cell receptor (beta chain) was carried out in a study of T cell responses to AZD1222 COVID-19 vaccine. Overall study results and limits: The study reported that nearly half of spike-specific TCRs target unmutated variant regions. Among AZD1222 vaccinees, only 5 to 7 were seropositive at baseline. Most donors were white British and more were female, and clonal diversity was possibly underestimated.

Pooled together were second doses at about 4 or about 12 weeks. Sequencing used immunoSEQ multiplex PCR; TCRdb keeps in-frame clones, though not all of them. This sample has more than 50,000 clones; approximately 86% occur once, and the top ten carry roughly 2.7%. As concerns this clone: Its antigen is not known.

This TCR was sampled from an adult who received the AZD1222 COVID-19 vaccine. The sample consisted of peripheral blood, taken 28 days after the second AZD1222 dose.

The CDR3 reads CASSPPFSGKEETQYF. CDR3 DNA sequence: TGTGCCAGCAGCCCCCCCTTTAGCGGGAAGGAGGAGACCCAGTACTTC. The chain employs TRBV3-1 (or the pseudogene TRBV3-2) and TRBJ2-5; 8 bases align to TRBD2. Losses at the gene ends were 4 bases for V and 5 bases for J; bases not matched to a gene: 12. CDR3 length equals 16 residues. Per the germline V gene, CDR1 is LGHDT and CDR2 is YNNKEL (reference sequence).